The next 17 T cell receptor beta chains were all read from a single sample in a study of cytomegalovirus exposure and HLA in healthy donors. Measured with immunoSEQ multiplex PCR; TCRdb has only the in-frame clones, and not every one. The sample contains 80,000 to 100,000 clones, approximately 91% of which appear only once. The sample taken for sequencing was PBMCs. These receptor sequences come from a man aged 25 to 40 in good health and CMV-seronegative.

The chain joins TRBV13 to TRBJ2-1, with D possibly matching TRBD1 (6 bases). The V gene's germline CDR1 is PRHDT and CDR2 FYEKMQ (reference sequence). Trimming shortened V by 6 bases and J by 5 bases, and 17 bases separated the two germline ends. The CDR3 has 15 amino acids. This CDR3 is CASSPTGSYNNEQFF. CDR3 DNA sequence: TGTGCCAGCAGTCCTACAGGGAGTTATAACAATGAGCAGTTCTTC.

The chain employs TRBV11-2 and TRBJ2-3; 15 bases fit TRBD2. After removal of 5 bases from V and 5 bases from J, the junction contained 8 bases not matched to a gene. This CDR3 has 17 residues. The germline V gene encodes CDR1 SGHAT and CDR2 FQNNGV. CDR3 DNA sequence: TGTGCCAGCAGCCCCCGGACTAGCGGGGGGGCCGGAGATACGCAGTATTTT. It yields the protein CASSPRTSGGAGDTQYF.

This clone was seen once. V usage is TRBV9 and J usage is TRBJ1-1; 10 bases fit TRBD1. CDR1 and CDR2 (germline): SGDLS, YYNGEE. CDR3 length equals 15 residues. V trimming: 4 bases; J trimming: 6 bases; junction bases outside the gene matches: 9. In nucleotides, the CDR3 is TGTGCCAGCAGCTTCCGGACAGGGGGGGAATCTGAAGCTTTCTTT. Encoded protein: CASSFRTGGESEAFF.

This sequence joins TRBV7-2 and TRBJ2-7; 8 bases align to TRBD2. Trimming cost V 5 bases and J 3 bases; bases outside gene matches: 9. The CDR3 has 15 residues. CDR1 is SGHTA and CDR2 is FQGNSA in the germline V gene. The CDR3 here is CASSPDSGGSYEQYF. Written as DNA, the CDR3 is TGTGCCAGCAGCCCAGACAGCGGGGGTAGCTACGAGCAGTACTTC.

This chain uses TRBV28 with TRBJ2-6; D is ambiguous. Trimming shortened V by 10 bases and J by 5 bases, and 15 bases separated the two germline ends. This CDR3 is 14 amino acids long. CDR1 is MDHEN, CDR2 SYDVKM, per germline. The CDR3 region is CATSTAERANVLTF. The CDR3, as DNA: TGTGCCACCTCCACTGCCGAAAGGGCCAACGTCCTGACTTTC.

The chain links TRBV9 to TRBJ2-7, with TRBD2 as a possible D gene (5 bases). Trimming took off 1 base at V and 0 bases at J, with 11 bases between the two ends. The CDR3 length is 15 residues. CDR1 and CDR2 (germline): SGDLS, YYNGEE. The CDR3 nucleotides are TGTGCCAGCAGCGTACAGCCGGGGTCCTCCTACGAGCAGTACTTC. It codes for CASSVQPGSSYEQYF.

The rearrangement joins TRBV19 to TRBJ2-2, with TRBD1 identical over 7 bases. V lost 3 bases to trimming and J lost 9 bases; unmatched junction nucleotides: 7. This CDR3 has 14 residues. Germline CDR1 reads LNHDA; CDR2 reads SQIVND (reference sequence). The CDR3 DNA is TGTGCCAGTAGTATTGTTCGACAGGGAAGGGAGCTGTTTTTT. Its protein product is CASSIVRQGRELFF. The variable domain in full, completed from reference TRBV19 and TRBJ2-2, reads DGGITQSPKYLFRKEGQNVTLSCEQNLNHDAMYWYRQDPGQGLRLIYYSQIVNDFQKGDIAEGYSVSREKKESFPLTVTSAQKNPTAFYLCASSIVRQGRELFFGEGSRLTVL.

The CDR3 is CASRDSNSYNEQFF. The DNA for the CDR3 is TGTGCCAGCCGTGACAGCAACTCCTACAATGAGCAGTTCTTC. The rearrangement uses TRBV28 and TRBJ2-1, with D possibly being TRBD1 (5 bases). The CDR3 length is 14 residues. The germline V gene has CDR1 MDHEN and CDR2 SYDVKM. Trimming took off 8 bases at V and 0 bases at J, with 11 bases between the two ends.

With respect to this clone: A junction boundary mismatches the germline segment, possibly from a read error. The chain uses TRBV28 and TRBJ2-1; TRBD2 aligns across 9 bases. The CDR3 extends over 16 amino acids. CDR1 MDHEN and CDR2 SYDVKM come from the germline V gene. CDR3 DNA: TGTGCCAGCAGTATGGCGGGGGGGGGCTCCGACAATGAGCAGTTCTTC. Translation gives CASSMAGGGSDNEQFF.

The chain is built from TRBV19 and TRBJ1-5; 9 bases fit TRBD1. Germline values: CDR1 LNHDA, CDR2 SQIVND (reference sequence). The ends lost 2 bases at V and 6 bases at J; junction bases unmatched: 5. The CDR3 is 15 residues long. CDR3 coding DNA: TGTGCCAGTAGTATAAGGACAGGGGATTTTCAGCCCCAGCATTTT. It encodes CASSIRTGDFQPQHF.

This clone was observed a single time. The chain links TRBV19 to TRBJ1-1; D remains unclear. CDR1 and CDR2 from the germline V gene are LNHDA and SQIVND (reference sequence). The germline V and J ends were trimmed by 5 bases and 0 bases, with 10 bases remaining between them. CDR3 length: 14 amino acids. The CDR3 DNA sequence: TGTGCCAGTAGTCCCTATAACCTGAACACTGAAGCTTTCTTT. Protein sequence: CASSPYNLNTEAFF.

The chain has TRBV29-1 and TRBJ2-1; 8 nucleotides match TRBD2. Germline loops: CDR1 SQVTM, CDR2 ANQGSEA. The CDR3 length is 15 residues. J gave up 5 bases and V 6 bases, and 12 bases lay outside the gene matches. The CDR3 DNA reads as TGCAGCGTCGGGGGGGGATTAGCAGGTAACAATGAGCAGTTCTTC. It codes for CSVGGGLAGNNEQFF.

V usage is TRBV9 and J usage is TRBJ1-2, with D perhaps TRBD1 (5 bases). Per germline, CDR1 SGDLS and CDR2 YYNGEE. Trimming took off 3 bases at V and 4 bases at J, with 13 bases between the two ends. The CDR3 has 14 residues. CDR3 protein: CASSAFRGPYGYTF. The DNA for the CDR3 is TGTGCCAGCAGCGCCTTTAGGGGCCCCTATGGCTACACCTTC.

The chain links TRBV7-9 to TRBJ1-1; 10 nucleotides align to TRBD1. The CDR3 runs 15 residues. Germline V gene lookup returns CDR1 SEHNR and CDR2 FQNEAQ (reference sequence). J lost 3 bases, V lost 5 bases, and 6 bases had no gene match. This CDR3 reads CASSPGQGVHTEAFF. The CDR3 DNA reads as TGTGCCAGCAGCCCAGGACAGGGGGTACACACTGAAGCTTTCTTT.

V gene TRBV27 combines with J gene TRBJ2-1, with 7 bases identical to TRBD2. The J segment lost 5 bases and the V segment lost 6 bases, leaving 7 bases of the junction unmatched. This CDR3 is built from 14 residues. Germline CDR1 reads MNHEY; CDR2 reads SMNVEV (reference sequence). The CDR3 is CASSSEGGDNEQFF. The CDR3 DNA is TGTGCCAGCAGCTCTGAGGGAGGGGACAATGAGCAGTTCTTC.

The chain is built from TRBV10-2 and TRBJ2-7, with TRBD2 identical over 8 bases. The trim removed 11 bases at V and 6 bases at J, leaving 12 bases unmatched. The CDR3 is made up of 13 amino acids. CDR1 is WSHSY, CDR2 SAAADI, per germline. CDR3 loop: CAAGGSYGSEQYF. As DNA, the CDR3 is TGCGCCGCGGGGGGATCCTACGGGAGCGAGCAGTACTTC.

This clone was seen at least ten times. The CDR3 DNA reads as TGTGCCAGCAGTGAAGTGACCACAGGGGTGGCACCCCTCCACTTT. This gives the protein CASSEVTTGVAPLHF. V and J are TRBV6-1 and TRBJ1-6, with TRBD1 matching 7 bases. The V gene end was trimmed by 1 base and the J gene end by 11 bases; junction bases not matched to a gene: 8. The CDR3 length is 15 residues. Germline CDR1 reads MNHNS; CDR2 reads SASEGT.